Presented here are 31 T cell receptor beta chains from one specimen sequenced in a study of T cells in Graves' hyperthyroidism and ophthalmopathy. From RNA transcripts, TCR beta CDR3 regions were amplified. The study used the HTBI primer set for a first-round RT-PCR of the TCR CDR3. Each CDR3 protein is one row after TCRdb ran MiXCR on the multiplex PCR reads. The table has fewer than 550,000 distinct CDR3 sequences, 15% to 19% seen once. Sequenced sample: blood. All receptors come from a woman aged 18-35 years with Graves' hyperthyroidism.

The chain uses TRBV15 and TRBJ1-1; TRBD1 might be the D (5 bases). The germline gives CDR1 LNHNV, CDR2 YYDKDF (reference sequence). Trimming cost V 0 bases and J 5 bases, with 13 bases left between them. The CDR3 is 15 amino acids. The CDR3 DNA reads as TGTGCCACCAGCAGAGATCCAGGGCGGAGAACTGAAGCTTTCTTT. Its protein product is CATSRDPGRRTEAFF.

This clonotype was seen a few times. The chain is built from TRBV20-1 and TRBJ2-3; TRBD2 aligns across 15 bases. Looked up from germline, CDR1 is DFQATT and CDR2 is SNEGSKA (reference sequence). The CDR3 is made up of 17 amino acids. V lost 0 bases to trimming and J lost 4 bases; unmatched junction nucleotides: 5. CDR3 region: CSARDLGLAGGADTQYF. The CDR3 bases are TGCAGTGCTAGAGATCTGGGACTAGCGGGGGGCGCAGATACGCAGTATTTT.

This clonotype was picked up many times. The chain employs TRBV6-1 and TRBJ2-3; 9 positions match TRBD2. The length of the CDR3 is 15 residues. J was trimmed by 2 bases and V by 6 bases; bases with no gene match: 6. Germline V gene sequence: CDR1 MNHNS, CDR2 SASEGT. The CDR3 loop reads CASRTTSGSTDTQYF. For the CDR3, the DNA is TGTGCCAGCAGAACAACTAGCGGGTCCACAGATACGCAGTATTTT.

In this sample, this clonotype turned up many times. V and J are TRBV28 and TRBJ1-2; D is possibly TRBD1 (5 bases). Germline CDR1 reads MDHEN; CDR2 reads SYDVKM. V shed 3 bases and J shed 2 bases, with 10 bases lying between them. The CDR3 is 14 residues long. CDR3 coding DNA: TGTGCCAGCAGTTTCGAAGGGGCGAACTATGGCTACACCTTC. Protein product: CASSFEGANYGYTF.

The chain links TRBV3-1 to TRBJ2-3, with TRBD2 matching over 8 bases. The junction had 6 bases not matched to a gene; V was cut back by 6 bases and J by 1 base. This CDR3 is 15 amino acids long. Germline-derived CDR1 and CDR2 are LGHDT and YNNKEL (reference sequence). The CDR3 loop is CASRNLAGGTDTQYF. In DNA, the CDR3 is TGTGCCAGCAGGAATCTAGCGGGTGGCACAGATACGCAGTATTTT.

This clonotype appeared a few times. The chain links TRBV28 to TRBJ2-5; tentatively, D is TRBD1 (5 bases). V gave up 7 bases and J gave up 4 bases, with 16 bases separating them. This CDR3 is built from 14 residues. Germline V gene lookup returns CDR1 MDHEN and CDR2 SYDVKM. DNA of the CDR3: TGTGCCAGCACCCCGATAGGGCAGGGAGAGACCCAGTACTTC. Translation gives CASTPIGQGETQYF.

Remarks on this clonotype: This sequence may be a read error, since a much larger clone differs from it by one base. The gene calls are TRBV11-1 and TRBJ2-7; D not certain. Trimming pared 4 bases from V and 9 bases from J, leaving 13 bases between. The CDR3 sequence is 12 residues long. CDR1 and CDR2 (germline): SGHAT, FQDESV (reference sequence). The CDR3 coding sequence is TGTGCCAGCAGCTCCGCCGCCGGTGGGCAGTACTTC. Its translation: CASSSAAGGQYF.

V and J are TRBV15 and TRBJ1-5; D not certain. Germline assignment: CDR1 LNHNV and CDR2 YYDKDF (reference sequence). The CDR3 loop spans 14 amino acids. Trimming removed 0 bases from V and 1 base from J, with 4 bases in between. The CDR3 DNA is TGTGCCACCAGCAGAGAACCGAGCAATCAGCCCCAGCATTTT. Protein sequence: CATSREPSNQPQHF.

The gene calls are TRBV6-2 or TRBV6-3 and TRBJ2-7; 9 bases align to TRBD1. With V trimmed by 5 bases and J by 3 bases, 14 bases remained unmatched. This CDR3 contains 17 residues. In germline, CDR1 is MNHEY, CDR2 SVGEGT. CDR3 bases: TGTGCCAGCAGTCTTATCATACAGGGGGCAGTTTACTACGAGCAGTACTTC. Translating gives CASSLIIQGAVYYEQYF.

This clonotype was counted a few times. This chain uses TRBV10-3 with TRBJ2-1; 7 positions match TRBD1. CDR3 length: 13 amino acids. Germline-derived CDR1 and CDR2 are ENHRY and SYGVKD. Trimming took 6 bases from V and 8 from J; bases not matched to a gene: 7. CDR3 region: CAIRGRQGDEQFF. CDR3 DNA sequence: TGTGCCATCAGGGGCAGACAGGGCGATGAGCAGTTCTTC.

In its sample, this clonotype was seen many times. The chain combines TRBV6-1 with TRBJ2-7; D is unclear. V was clipped by 3 bases and J by 0 bases, with 9 bases between them. The CDR3 runs 14 residues. Germline CDR1 MNHNS, CDR2 SASEGT. The CDR3 protein is CASSEVATSYEQYF. The CDR3 nucleotides read TGTGCCAGCAGTGAGGTGGCTACCTCCTACGAGCAGTACTTC.

This clonotype was detected ten times or more. This chain links TRBV5-1 with TRBJ2-1; D gene uncertain. Germline CDR1 and CDR2: SGHRS and YFSETQ. CDR3 length equals 13 residues. V lost 0 bases and J lost 7, with 8 bases in between. This CDR3 is CASSLGAQNEQFF. The CDR3 DNA follows: TGCGCCAGCAGCTTGGGAGCGCAAAATGAGCAGTTCTTC.

The chain combines TRBV28 with TRBJ2-7; 9 bases match TRBD2. The CDR3 totals 21 residues. In germline, CDR1 is MDHEN, CDR2 SYDVKM. Losses at the gene ends were 5 bases for V and 6 bases for J; bases not matched to a gene: 29. The CDR3 DNA reads TGTGCCAGCAGTCCCCTCGCACAGGGCTACTGGGCGGGAGGGCCGTTTAGCGAGCAGTACTTC. Its protein is CASSPLAQGYWAGGPFSEQYF.

On this clonotype itself: Germline and junction disagree at one end, which may indicate a read error. The V gene is TRBV3-1, the J gene TRBJ1-1, with 11 bases lining up with TRBD1. The CDR3 has 15 amino acids. Germline CDR1 LGHDT, CDR2 YNNKEL (reference sequence). The CDR3 region is CACSQRTGGRTEAFF. The CDR3 coding sequence is TGTGCCTGCAGCCAAAGGACAGGGGGCAGAACTGAAGCTTTCTTT.

This clonotype was counted ten times or more. V and J are TRBV7-3 and TRBJ1-2; the D is unclear. CDR3 length: 13 amino acids. Germline V gene data show CDR1 as SGHTA and CDR2 as FQGTGA. The germline V and J ends were trimmed by 3 bases and 4 bases, with 9 bases remaining between them. The CDR3 DNA reads TGTGCCAGCAGCTTGCGGGTAGGCTATGGCTACACCTTC. Its translation is CASSLRVGYGYTF.

A few counts support this clonotype. The rearrangement uses TRBV18 and TRBJ1-5; TRBD1 might be the D (5 bases). Germline CDR1 reads KGHSH; CDR2 reads LQKENI. The CDR3 consists of 17 residues. V was pared by 4 bases and J by 6 bases, with 22 bases between. The CDR3 sequence: CASSQDTGRGMGQPQHF. The CDR3 bases are TGTGCCAGCTCACAGGACACCGGTCGGGGGATGGGTCAGCCCCAGCATTTT.

This sequence joins TRBV5-6 and TRBJ2-6, with D unclear. Trimming removed 2 bases at V and 0 bases at J, with 9 bases between. CDR1 and CDR2 from the germline V gene are SGHDT and YYEEEE. The CDR3 is made up of 16 amino acids. The CDR3, as DNA: TGTGCCAGCAGCTTCCCGGATCGCTCTGGGGCCAACGTCCTGACTTTC. Translation gives CASSFPDRSGANVLTF.

As to this clonotype: A much larger clone differs from this one at a single base, so this may be a read error. V usage is TRBV20-1 and J usage is TRBJ2-2, with D perhaps matching TRBD1 (6 bases). This CDR3 is built from 13 residues. The germline V gene has CDR1 DFQATT and CDR2 SNEGSKA (reference sequence). The CDR3 protein is CSATGQNAGELFF. The CDR3 nucleotides read TGCAGTGCTACCGGACAGAACGCCGGGGAGCTGTTTTTT.

In its sample, this clonotype was seen a few times. The chain couples TRBV7-8 to TRBJ2-3; D gene unclear. The length of the CDR3 is 14 residues. Germline V lookup: CDR1 SGHVS, CDR2 FQNEAQ. Trimming cost V 1 base and J 2 bases, with 7 bases left between them. In DNA form, the CDR3 reads TGTGCCAGCAGCTTAGAGGCAGACACAGATACGCAGTATTTT. This sequence encodes CASSLEADTDTQYF. Variable domain in full (rest from reference TRBV7-8 and TRBJ2-3): GAGVSQSPRYKVAKRGQDVALRCDPISGHVSLFWYQQALGQGPEFLTYFQNEAQLDKSGLPSDRFFAERPEGSVSTLKIQRTQQEDSAVYLCASSLEADTDTQYFGPGTRLTVL.

This clonotype was seen only a few times. The gene calls are TRBV28 and TRBJ1-6; a weak D match, TRBD1 (5 bases). V lost 6 bases to trimming and J lost 11 bases, with 11 bases between them. The CDR3 totals 12 residues. Germline CDR1 reads MDHEN; CDR2 reads SYDVKM. The CDR3 loop reads CASSHGGTPLHF. CDR3 DNA: TGTGCCAGCAGCCACGGGGGGACACCCCTCCACTTT.

The chain recombines TRBV2 with TRBJ2-2; the D is unclear. The V end lost 5 bases, the J end lost 0 bases, and 7 bases lay between the germline ends. Germline loops: CDR1 SNHLY, CDR2 FYNNEI. The CDR3 contains 14 residues. The CDR3 reads CASSFAANTGELFF. CDR3 DNA: TGTGCCAGCAGTTTCGCAGCGAACACCGGGGAGCTGTTTTTT.

This rearrangement joins TRBV15 to TRBJ2-1; 7 bases fit TRBD2. The CDR3 spans 13 residues. The germline CDR1 and CDR2 sequences are LNHNV and YYDKDF (reference sequence). V lost 5 bases and J lost 10; bases outside the gene matches: 8. As DNA, the CDR3 is TGTGCCACCAGCGGCCCAACGGGACTAGAGCAGTTCTTC. Its translation is CATSGPTGLEQFF.

This clonotype was observed a few times. The chain recombines TRBV6-2 or TRBV6-3 with TRBJ2-2; D possibly corresponds to TRBD2 (5 bases). This CDR3 is built from 14 residues. Deletions cut 6 bases from V and 3 bases from J, with 11 bases between. In germline, CDR1 is MNHEY, CDR2 SVGEGT. The DNA for the CDR3 is TGTGCCAGCAGCCGGACTGGAGACACCGGGGAGCTGTTTTTT. Protein sequence: CASSRTGDTGELFF.

The sample holds many counts of this clonotype. The rearrangement uses TRBV6-1 and TRBJ1-2; no reliable D call. The CDR3 covers 14 residues. The germline V gene encodes CDR1 MNHNS and CDR2 SASEGT. V was pared by 2 bases and J by 3 bases, with 10 bases between. CDR3 region: CASSESPPYYGYTF. CDR3 DNA: TGTGCCAGCAGTGAATCCCCGCCATACTATGGCTACACCTTC.

In this sample, this clonotype turned up many times. This chain links TRBV7-2 with TRBJ2-3; D remains unclear. Trimming removed 5 bases from V and 4 bases from J, with 4 bases in between. CDR1 and CDR2 (germline): SGHTA, FQGNSA. The CDR3 is made up of 11 amino acids. CDR3 protein: CASSTADTQYF. The DNA for the CDR3 is TGTGCCAGCAGCACAGCAGATACGCAGTATTTT.

This clonotype appeared many times. The rearrangement uses TRBV28 and TRBJ2-7; perhaps TRBD1 as D (6 bases). Germline lookup yields CDR1 MDHEN and CDR2 SYDVKM. This CDR3 has 15 residues. Between the trimmed V and J ends, which lost 2 bases and 1 base, there was a span of 12 bases. The CDR3 spells CASSLSEDSSYEQYF. For the CDR3, the DNA is TGTGCCAGCAGTTTAAGCGAGGACAGTTCCTACGAGCAGTACTTC.

This clonotype was seen many times. The V and J genes are TRBV6-5 and TRBJ1-3; possibly TRBD1 for D (5 bases). The CDR3 spans 14 residues. The germline V and J ends were trimmed by 4 bases and 0 bases, with 7 bases remaining between them. The V gene's germline CDR1 is MNHEY and CDR2 SVGAGI. The CDR3: CASSSGSSGNTIYF. CDR3 coding DNA: TGTGCCAGCAGTTCAGGGAGCTCTGGAAACACCATATATTTT.

This clonotype was recorded many times. The V and J genes are TRBV5-1 and TRBJ1-2, with D perhaps matching TRBD1 (5 bases). Trimming took off 0 bases at V and 4 bases at J, with 13 bases between the two ends. In germline, CDR1 is SGHRS, CDR2 YFSETQ. The CDR3 spans 15 residues. The CDR3 is CASSLAMTDPYGYTF. The CDR3 region has the DNA TGCGCCAGCAGCTTGGCCATGACAGATCCCTATGGCTACACCTTC.

This clonotype was counted between two and nine times. The chain links TRBV7-9 to TRBJ1-2; D not resolved. The CDR3 is 15 amino acids. Germline assignment: CDR1 SEHNR and CDR2 FQNEAQ (reference sequence). Trimming shortened V by 5 bases and J by 4 bases, and 17 bases separated the two germline ends. The CDR3, as DNA: TGTGCCAGCAGCCTACCGTCGGCATACCTCTATGGCTACACCTTC. As protein: CASSLPSAYLYGYTF.

This clonotype came up a few times. This chain joins TRBV6-5 and TRBJ1-1; TRBD1 might be the D (5 bases). Trimming left V 2 bases short and J 4 bases short, with 8 bases between. Germline V lookup: CDR1 MNHEY, CDR2 SVGAGI. The CDR3 sequence is 13 residues long. DNA for the CDR3: TGTGCCAGCAGTTACGGGACGGGCACTGAAGCTTTCTTT. This translates into CASSYGTGTEAFF.

This clonotype was recorded a few times. The rearrangement links TRBV7-6 to TRBJ1-3; D is ambiguous. Looked up from germline, CDR1 is SGHVS and CDR2 is FNYEAQ. V was shortened by 2 bases and J by 4 bases, with 6 bases between the two germline ends. This CDR3 comprises 13 residues. The DNA for the CDR3 is TGTGCCAGCAGCTTACAGTCAGGAAACACCATATATTTT. It translates to CASSLQSGNTIYF.